This TCR beta chain was found in a study of blood T cells in healthy people across ages. Study details: T cells yielded about one barcoded beta molecule per two cells through template switching.

The study, taken as a whole, reports: One million T cells yielded diversity estimates that were considered underestimates.

Germline loops: CDR1 SGHAT, CDR2 FQNNGV. This CDR3 comprises 21 residues. The V gene lost 6 bases and the J gene lost 0 bases, with 30 bases spanning the gap. This clonotype has ten or more counts. Its antigen is currently unknown. A second about 7 to 11 cycle PCR used barcoded and J-beta primers. TCRdb reprocessed the 5' RACE reads via MiXCR and lists one record per CDR3 protein. The data show 850,000 or so distinct CDR3 sequences, with 29% seen just once and 17% held by the top ten. The TCR comes from a woman aged 80 or older in good health. Material for sequencing was blood. This chain links TRBV11-2 with TRBJ2-4; TRBD1 is a possible D gene (6 bases). CDR3 sequence reads: CASRPGTSTLISTLAKNIQYF. CDR3 nucleotides: TGTGCCAGCAGGCCCGGGACATCAACTCTTATCTCGACTCTAGCCAAAAACATTCAGTACTTC.